This T cell receptor (beta chain) was sequenced in a study of T cells in Graves' hyperthyroidism and ophthalmopathy. Overall study findings and caveats: Blood also carried most thyroid clonotypes expanded above 0.001.

Researchers took RNA transcripts and amplified the TCR beta CDR3 regions from them. Initially, a first-round RT-PCR of the TCR CDR3 employed the HTBI primer set. In TCRdb, the multiplex PCR reads were re-called with MiXCR into one record per CDR3 protein. In the table there are under 250,000 distinct CDR3 sequences, more than 20% of which are singletons. This clonotype was picked up many times. The target antigen is unknown. Deletions cut 3 bases from V and 3 bases from J, with 11 bases between. The CDR3 length is 14 residues. CDR1 and CDR2 (germline): LNHDA, SQIVND (reference sequence). Specimen: blood. The clonotype was recovered from a woman aged 40 to 49 with Graves' ophthalmopathy. V gene TRBV19 combines with J gene TRBJ1-1, with unresolved D. Here the CDR3 reads CASSIGMADTEAFF. The CDR3 DNA sequence: TGTGCCAGTAGTATCGGGATGGCTGACACTGAAGCTTTCTTT.